This T cell receptor beta chain was recovered during a study of T cell responses to AZD1222 COVID-19 vaccine. General observations from the study: Spike was spanned by vaccine-associated CD4 TCRs, which were dominant at 160-218 and 743-854. None of the repertoires were sampled until the peak T cell response had passed. Just a handful of people given AZD1222 tested seropositive at baseline.

Points on this clone: What it binds is not known.

The repertoire was sequenced with immunoSEQ multiplex PCR; TCRdb's copy has only in-frame clones and lacks some. The top ten hold roughly 2.4% of the sample, which has some 130,000 clones, 70% to 90% seen once. The sample in question was peripheral blood, obtained on day 0 of AZD1222 vaccination. This clonotype was obtained from an adult in good health.

The CDR3 loop reads CASNFPSEAQYF. In DNA, the CDR3 is TGTGCCAGCAACTTTCCTAGCGAGGCCCAGTACTTC. This chain links TRBV2 with TRBJ2-5; possible D gene TRBD2, 6 bases. V was cut by 7 bases and J by 9 bases, with 15 bases left in between. CDR3 length: 12 residues. Germline loops: CDR1 SNHLY, CDR2 FYNNEI.